The rows below give T cell receptor beta chains drawn from one sample of a study of T cell responses to AZD1222 COVID-19 vaccine. Libraries were prepared by immunoSEQ multiplex PCR; TCRdb keeps only in-frame clonotypes and omits some of them. The sample lists about 84,000 clones; nearly 90% were seen once. The sequencing used peripheral blood, collected on day 0 of AZD1222 vaccination. The receptors derive from an adult in good health. CDR3s include the opening cysteine and the closing phenylalanine or tryptophan. The D gene is left open where the match is weak. The size of a clone is reported for some rows only, either as once, few or many, or as a class for expanded clones.

j_gene,abundance,v_gene,d_gene,CDR3nt,CDR3aa
TRBJ1-6,.,TRBV7-3,.,TGTGCCAGCAGCTCCCGTTTGGGAGGACCCCTCCACTTT,CASSSRLGGPLHF
TRBJ2-2,.,TRBV11-3,.,TGTGCCAGCAGCTTAAAGGACGGTACCGGGGAGCTGTTTTTT,CASSLKDGTGELFF
TRBJ2-7,.,TRBV25-1,.,TGTGCCAGCAGTGGGAGACTAGAGGGGTCCTACGAGCAGTACTTC,CASSGRLEGSYEQYF
TRBJ2-1,.,TRBV13,TRBD2,TGTGCCAGCAGCTTATTTAGCGGGGTGCAGTTCTTC,CASSLFSGVQFF
TRBJ1-2,.,TRBV27,TRBD1,TGTGCCAGCAGTCCATACGCGACAGGGGACTATGGCTACACCTTC,CASSPYATGDYGYTF
TRBJ1-5,once,TRBV6-5,TRBD1,TGTGCCAGCAGCCGGGGACAGGCTAATCAGCCCCAGCATTTT,CASSRGQANQPQHF
TRBJ2-3,.,TRBV7-6,TRBD2,TGTGCCAGCAGCTTAATGCTAGCGGGAGTTGAGGGCACAGATACGCAGTATTTT,CASSLMLAGVEGTDTQYF
TRBJ2-2,.,TRBV19,TRBD2,TGTGCCACCCGGGAGGCCGATTACACCGGGGAGCTGTTTTTT,CATREADYTGELFF
TRBJ1-4,.,TRBV7-9,.,TGTGCCAGCGCCCGGGCGAGTGTGGGTGAAAAACTGTTTTTT,CASARASVGEKLFF
TRBJ1-1,.,TRBV6-6,.,TGTGCCAGCAGTACAGGTACCTCGAACACTGAAGCTTTCTTT,CASSTGTSNTEAFF
TRBJ1-6,.,TRBV19,TRBD1,TGTGCCAGTGTCGACAGGGTTAATTCACCCCTCCACTTT,CASVDRVNSPLHF
TRBJ2-1,.,TRBV5-1,TRBD2,TGCGCCAGCAGCTTGGAAGAGCGGGGCTCCTACAATGAGCAGTTCTTC,CASSLEERGSYNEQFF
TRBJ2-2,.,TRBV6-4,TRBD1,TGTGCCAGCAGTGTGGGACAGGGGGACACCGGGGAGCTGTTTTTT,CASSVGQGDTGELFF
TRBJ2-7,.,TRBV5-8,.,TGTGCCAGCAGAGCGGGCAGAAATGCGTACGAGCAGTACTTC,CASRAGRNAYEQYF
TRBJ2-1,once,TRBV9,.,TGTGCCAGCAGCGTACTGGGGGCTTACAATGAGCAGTTCTTC,CASSVLGAYNEQFF
TRBJ2-7,.,TRBV5-1,TRBD1,TGCGCCAGCAGCTTGGCGGACAGGCCCCGGTACGAGCAGTACTTC,CASSLADRPRYEQYF
TRBJ2-7,.,TRBV2,.,TGTGCCAGCGGGACTTACGAGCAGTACTTC,CASGTYEQYF
TRBJ2-3,.,TRBV7-3,.,TGTGCCAGCAGCCAGGGAACCTACACAGATACGCAGTATTTT,CASSQGTYTDTQYF
TRBJ1-4,.,TRBV5-6,.,TGTGCCAGCAGCTTGTGCCAGGTAGGTGAAAAACTGTTTTTT,CASSLCQVGEKLFF
TRBJ2-1,.,TRBV5-1,.,TGCGCCAGCCGAAGCCGGGGTAGCTCCTACAATGAGCAGTTCTTC,CASRSRGSSYNEQFF
TRBJ1-1,.,TRBV19,TRBD1,TGTGCCAGTAGTATCCAGGGGGGAGTGAACACTGAAGCTTTCTTT,CASSIQGGVNTEAFF
TRBJ1-2,.,TRBV14,TRBD1,TGTGCCAGCAGCGCGCGCGGACAGGGCCAGATAAGCTATGGCTACACCTTC,CASSARGQGQISYGYTF
TRBJ2-1,.,TRBV7-3,.,TGTGCCAGCAGTGCGGGACTCCTTTGGGGTGAGCAGTTCTTC,CASSAGLLWGEQFF
TRBJ1-1,.,TRBV29-1,.,TGCAGCGTTTACAAGAACACTGAAGCTTTCTTT,CSVYKNTEAFF
TRBJ1-2,.,TRBV7-2,.,TGTGCCAGCAGCTTAATCGGGCTCGGCTACACCTTC,CASSLIGLGYTF
TRBJ1-4,.,TRBV6-1,TRBD1,TGTGCCAGCAGTGAAGCCCGTTCCGGGACAGGGAACGAAAAACTGTTTTTT,CASSEARSGTGNEKLFF
TRBJ1-4,.,TRBV6-5,TRBD1,TGTGCCAGCAGTTACGGTTTTCAGGGGGCGACTGAAAAACTGTTTTTT,CASSYGFQGATEKLFF
TRBJ2-4,.,TRBV5-1,TRBD1,TGCGCCAGCAGCTCGACAGGGGGGGTAGACATTCAGTACTTC,CASSSTGGVDIQYF
TRBJ2-5,.,TRBV19,TRBD2,TGTGCCAGTAGTCCTCGGGTAGCGGGAGGAGAGACCCAGTACTTC,CASSPRVAGGETQYF
TRBJ2-3,.,TRBV18,TRBD2,TGTGCCAGCTCACCCTCGGGACTAGCCCCCACAGATACGCAGTATTTT,CASSPSGLAPTDTQYF
TRBJ1-6,.,TRBV3-1/TRBV3-2,TRBD1,TGTGCCAGCAGCCAGGGACAGTCCTATAATTCACCCCTCCACTTT,CASSQGQSYNSPLHF
TRBJ2-5,.,TRBV6-5,.,TGTGCCAGCAGTTACGCTGGACCCAAGGCAAAGACCCAGTACTTC,CASSYAGPKAKTQYF
TRBJ1-5,.,TRBV30,TRBD1,TGTGCCTGGAAAAGGGACAGCAGCGGTCAGCCCCAGCATTTT,CAWKRDSSGQPQHF
TRBJ2-3,.,TRBV10-1,TRBD2,TGCGCCAGCCCGGGGGCCAGCGGGAGGGCGTTGGGCACAGATACGCAGTATTTT,CASPGASGRALGTDTQYF
TRBJ1-1,.,TRBV28,.,TGTGCCAGCAGGTATGTGGACGTCAACACTGAAGCTTTCTTT,CASRYVDVNTEAFF
TRBJ1-1,.,TRBV6-5,TRBD1,TGTGCCAGCAGTACCAGGGGGCGCCTTGCTTTCTTT,CASSTRGRLAFF
TRBJ2-3,.,TRBV12-3/TRBV12-4,.,TGTGCCAGCACCCTGACTGATTCCGATACGCAGTATTTT,CASTLTDSDTQYF
TRBJ2-2,once,TRBV15,TRBD1,TGTGCCACCAGCAGAGATGGCAGGGGGTTTGACGGGGAGCTGTTTTTT,CATSRDGRGFDGELFF
TRBJ2-7,once,TRBV7-2,TRBD1,TGTGCCAGCAGCAAAGGACAGGGGGGGTACGAGCAGTACTTC,CASSKGQGGYEQYF
TRBJ2-7,.,TRBV11-3,.,TGTGCCAGCAGCTTAGGGACAGTCTACGAGCAGTACTTC,CASSLGTVYEQYF
TRBJ2-1,.,TRBV5-1,.,TGCGCCAGCAGCTCCGGGACTCCCCTCAGTGAGCAGTTCTTC,CASSSGTPLSEQFF
TRBJ2-2,.,TRBV27,.,TGTGCCAGCAGTTCACAGTTCACCGGGGAGCTGTTTTTT,CASSSQFTGELFF
TRBJ1-4,.,TRBV18,TRBD1,TGTGCCAGCTCACCTTCACAGGGGGAAGATGAAAAACTGTTTTTT,CASSPSQGEDEKLFF
TRBJ2-1,once,TRBV13,.,TGTGCCAGCAGCTTAGGGGTGACGGCGAATGAGCAGTTCTTC,CASSLGVTANEQFF